Below, 32 T cell receptor beta chains from the same sample are listed, as sequenced in a study of radiation and T cells in renal cell carcinoma. The time point was: blood 4 weeks post-SBRT, at nephrectomy. Treatment reported: 15 Gy SBRT to primary tumor, nephrectomy 4 weeks later. Generated by immunoSEQ multiplex PCR, the TCRdb table keeps only in-frame clones and is missing some. Altogether 150,000 to 200,000 clones are present, about nine tenths being singletons, with the ten largest covering around 11%. The sequencing here drew on blood, taken from a patient whose treatment included radiotherapy and nephrectomy. These receptors were obtained from a woman in her forties or fifties with renal cell carcinoma.

V is TRBV6-6 and J is TRBJ1-2; D ambiguous. This CDR3 has 12 residues. Germline CDR1 MNHNY, CDR2 SVGAGI (reference sequence). V shed 10 bases and J shed 4 bases, with 13 bases lying between them. CDR3 amino acids: CATREGSYGYTF. CDR3 nucleotide sequence: TGTGCCACCAGAGAGGGTAGCTATGGCTACACCTTC.

V usage is TRBV18 and J usage is TRBJ2-2; D call uncertain. The CDR3 consists of 15 residues. Germline CDR1 is KGHSH and CDR2 is LQKENI. V was clipped by 6 bases and J by 4 bases, with 15 bases between them. This CDR3 reads CASSIRPEATGELFF. The CDR3 DNA sequence: TGTGCCAGCTCCATACGACCTGAGGCCACCGGGGAGCTGTTTTTT.

This clone was observed a single time. The rearrangement links TRBV19 to TRBJ2-5, with D perhaps matching TRBD1 (5 bases). Near its end, the DNA agrees better with TRBJ2-7, so the J call may be wrong. Germline V gives CDR1 LNHDA, CDR2 SQIVND (reference sequence). The CDR3 runs to 15 residues. CDR3 loop: CASSSPGLGRYEQYF. CDR3 coding DNA: TGTGCCAGTAGTTCCCCAGGGCTCGGTAGATACGAGCAGTACTTC.

This rearrangement joins TRBV7-2 to TRBJ2-5, with D tentatively TRBD2 (5 bases). Trimming took off 5 bases at V and 1 base at J, with 11 bases between the two ends. The CDR3 has 14 amino acids. Germline CDR1 and CDR2: SGHTA and FQGNSA. The CDR3 is CASSPQSGQETQYF. DNA for the CDR3: TGTGCCAGCAGCCCGCAGAGCGGCCAAGAGACCCAGTACTTC.

V is TRBV6-1 and J is TRBJ1-5; D call uncertain. CDR1 and CDR2 (germline): MNHNS, SASEGT. There are 15 residues in the CDR3. The V and J ends lost 4 bases and 4 bases respectively, with 14 bases between them. The CDR3 nucleotides read TGTGCCAGCAGTGGAGTCGGCGGGCCAAATCAGCCCCAGCATTTT. Its protein is CASSGVGGPNQPQHF.

The chain joins TRBV14 to TRBJ2-7, with D unclear. CDR1 SGHDN and CDR2 FVKESK come from the germline V gene. The CDR3 consists of 11 residues. Deletions cut 6 bases from V and 3 bases from J, with 6 bases between. The CDR3 DNA sequence: TGTGCCAGCAGTTACAGCTACGAGCAGTACTTC. As protein: CASSYSYEQYF.

The chain combines TRBV7-9 with TRBJ2-6; D not certain. The ends were cut back, 3 bases at V and 4 bases at J, with 7 bases in the middle. This CDR3 is 14 amino acids long. CDR1 and CDR2 (germline): SEHNR, FQNEAQ (reference sequence). In nucleotides, the CDR3 is TGTGCCAGCAGCTTGGGCGTAGGGGCCAACGTCCTGACTTTC. Translating it yields CASSLGVGANVLTF.

This sequence joins TRBV5-1 and TRBJ2-7; 7 bases are a match to TRBD1. This CDR3 contains 14 residues. The V gene end was trimmed by 3 bases and the J gene end by 1 base; junction bases not matched to a gene: 4. The V gene's germline CDR1 is SGHRS and CDR2 YFSETQ. The CDR3 DNA reads as TGCGCCAGCAGCTACGGGGACAGATCCTACGAGCAGTACTTC. Residues: CASSYGDRSYEQYF.

This chain links TRBV18 with TRBJ1-1, with 7 bases aligning to TRBD1. The ends lost 2 bases at V and 1 base at J; junction bases unmatched: 4. CDR3 length equals 15 residues. Per the germline V gene, CDR1 is KGHSH and CDR2 is LQKENI. The CDR3 sequence: CASSPAGTENTEAFF. The CDR3, as DNA: TGTGCCAGCTCACCAGCCGGGACAGAGAACACTGAAGCTTTCTTT.

V gene TRBV18 combines with J gene TRBJ2-3, with 8 bases aligning to TRBD1. Germline-derived CDR1 and CDR2 are KGHSH and LQKENI. This CDR3 region has 14 residues. V was clipped by 6 bases and J by 1 base; unmatched bases: 3. The CDR3 sequence: CASSVGQGTDTQYF. The CDR3 nucleotides are TGTGCCAGCTCCGTGGGACAGGGCACAGATACGCAGTATTTT.

The chain recombines TRBV7-8 with TRBJ2-7; possible D gene TRBD1, 6 bases. The ends were cut back, 2 bases at V and 6 bases at J, with 20 bases in the middle. Germline lookup yields CDR1 SGHVS and CDR2 FQNEAQ. The CDR3 spans 16 residues. CDR3 region: CASSLRVGAGDGEQYF. Here the CDR3 DNA reads TGTGCCAGCAGCTTACGAGTCGGGGCAGGGGACGGCGAGCAGTACTTC. Looking up the rest from reference TRBV7-8 and TRBJ2-7 gives the full variable domain: GAGVSQSPRYKVAKRGQDVALRCDPISGHVSLFWYQQALGQGPEFLTYFQNEAQLDKSGLPSDRFFAERPEGSVSTLKIQRTQQEDSAVYLCASSLRVGAGDGEQYFGPGTRLTVT.

V is TRBV7-8 and J is TRBJ2-1, with 8 bases that match TRBD2. CDR3 length: 17 amino acids. Germline V gives CDR1 SGHVS, CDR2 FQNEAQ. With 2 bases clipped from V and 9 bases from J, the junction kept 15 bases outside the gene matches. CDR3 in DNA: TGTGCCAGCAGCTTATACCGCGGGGGCCGGGGGACTAGTGAGCAGTTCTTC. This sequence encodes CASSLYRGGRGTSEQFF. Full variable domain (remainder filled in from reference TRBV7-8 and TRBJ2-1): GAGVSQSPRYKVAKRGQDVALRCDPISGHVSLFWYQQALGQGPEFLTYFQNEAQLDKSGLPSDRFFAERPEGSVSTLKIQRTQQEDSAVYLCASSLYRGGRGTSEQFFGPGTRLTVL.

V is TRBV7-2 and J is TRBJ1-2, with 9 nucleotides matching TRBD1. Germline assignment: CDR1 SGHTA and CDR2 FQGNSA. CDR3 length: 15 amino acids. J lost 1 base, V lost 1 base, and 1 base had no gene match. This CDR3 reads CASSLVGQGNYGYTF. CDR3 sequence (DNA): TGTGCCAGCAGCTTAGTGGGACAGGGTAACTATGGCTACACCTTC.

This clone was seen a single time. The CDR3 loop reads CSVAVRDSYEQYF. DNA for the CDR3: TGCAGCGTCGCTGTCCGGGACAGTTACGAGCAGTACTTC. The chain employs TRBV29-1 and TRBJ2-7; TRBD1 aligns across 7 bases. V dropped 6 bases and J dropped 4; count of bases not matched to a gene: 9. CDR1 SQVTM and CDR2 ANQGSEA come from the germline V gene. The CDR3 spans 13 residues.

The chain uses TRBV5-1 and TRBJ1-1; no reliable D call. V dropped 3 bases and J dropped 0 bases, with 9 bases sitting between them. There are 14 residues in the CDR3. The germline gives CDR1 SGHRS, CDR2 YFSETQ. CDR3 sequence: CASSWEAMNTEAFF. The CDR3 coding sequence is TGCGCCAGCAGCTGGGAGGCGATGAACACTGAAGCTTTCTTT. Using reference TRBV5-1 and TRBJ1-1 for the parts outside the CDR3, the full variable domain is KAGVTQTPRYLIKTRGQQVTLSCSPISGHRSVSWYQQTPGQGLQFLFEYFSETQRNKGNFPGRFSGRQFSNSRSEMNVSTLELGDSALYLCASSWEAMNTEAFFGQGTRLTVV.

V and J are TRBV19 and TRBJ1-1; 11 nucleotides match TRBD1. Germline assignment: CDR1 LNHDA and CDR2 SQIVND (reference sequence). This CDR3 comprises 14 residues. V shed 5 bases, J shed 4 bases, and the junction held 3 bases outside the gene matches. In DNA form, the CDR3 reads TGTGCCAGTAGTGGACAGGGGGCTATCACTGAAGCTTTCTTT. It codes for CASSGQGAITEAFF.

The genes are TRBV7-9 and TRBJ2-2, with D maybe TRBD2 (5 bases). Trimming took 6 bases from V and 7 from J, leaving 15 bases between them. Germline CDR1 reads SEHNR; CDR2 reads FQNEAQ (reference sequence). This CDR3 has 14 residues. CDR3 coding DNA: TGTGCCAGCAGTCTAGGAGGCTTAGGCGGGGAGCTGTTTTTT. Amino acids: CASSLGGLGGELFF.

This clone was found once. The chain links TRBV4-1 to TRBJ1-6; D may be TRBD1 (5 bases). The CDR3 loop spans 13 amino acids. Germline V CDR1 and CDR2: MGHRA, YSYEKL. Trimming shortened V by 2 bases and J by 10 bases, and 9 bases separated the two germline ends. In DNA, the CDR3 is TGCGCCAGCAGCCAACCGGGGCAGTCACCCCTCCACTTT. Translation: CASSQPGQSPLHF.

The J gene is TRBJ2-7, the V gene TRBV7-9; D may correspond to TRBD1 or TRBD2 (6 bases each). V dropped 3 bases and J dropped 7 bases, with 13 bases sitting between them. The CDR3 length is 13 residues. Germline lookup yields CDR1 SEHNR and CDR2 FQNEAQ (reference sequence). This chain's CDR3 is CASSLRDTGEQYF. The CDR3 nucleotides read TGTGCCAGCAGCTTGCGGGACACGGGGGAGCAGTACTTC.

The chain recombines TRBV6-5 with TRBJ1-4, with 10 nucleotides matching TRBD1. Trimming took 4 bases from V and 7 from J; bases not matched to a gene: 6. The CDR3 runs to 15 residues. Germline V gene sequence: CDR1 MNHEY, CDR2 SVGAGI. CDR3 in DNA: TGTGCCAGCAGTTCCCCGACAGGGGGCATTGAAAAACTGTTTTTT. It translates to CASSSPTGGIEKLFF.

This clone was seen a single time. V and J are TRBV7-2 and TRBJ1-4; a weak D match, TRBD1 (6 bases). Germline CDR1 is SGHTA and CDR2 is FQGNSA. V was pared by 5 bases and J by 2 bases, with 18 bases between. This CDR3 contains 17 residues. CDR3 DNA: TGTGCCAGCAGCCTCCGGGGTCCAGGGGCGACTAATGAAAAACTGTTTTTT. It yields the protein CASSLRGPGATNEKLFF. The full variable domain, in which reference TRBV7-2 and TRBJ1-4 provide the parts outside the CDR3, is GAGVSQSPSNKVTEKGKDVELRCDPISGHTALYWYRQSLGQGLEFLIYFQGNSAPDKSGLPSDRFSAERTGGSVSTLTIQRTQQEDSAVYLCASSLRGPGATNEKLFFGSGTQLSVL.

V is TRBV7-9 and J is TRBJ1-2, with D tentatively TRBD1 (6 bases). Trimming removed 4 bases from V and 8 bases from J, with 14 bases in between. The CDR3 covers 13 residues. Germline CDR1 reads SEHNR; CDR2 reads FQNEAQ (reference sequence). The CDR3 loop reads CASSSNSGAGYTF. The CDR3 DNA reads as TGTGCCAGCAGCTCAAACTCAGGGGCCGGCTACACCTTC.

The rearrangement joins TRBV27 to TRBJ2-7, with 13 bases aligning to TRBD2. The V gene end was trimmed by 0 bases and the J gene end by 3 bases; junction bases not matched to a gene: 8. CDR3 length: 18 residues. Germline V gene lookup returns CDR1 MNHEY and CDR2 SMNVEV (reference sequence). For the CDR3, the DNA is TGTGCCAGCAGTTTATCGAGACTAGCGGGGGGCCCACGCTACGAGCAGTACTTC. The encoded protein is CASSLSRLAGGPRYEQYF.

This clone was seen a single time. This rearrangement joins TRBV6-1 to TRBJ1-1; D is possibly TRBD1 (6 bases). Per germline, CDR1 MNHNS and CDR2 SASEGT. The CDR3 spans 15 residues. V gave up 5 bases and J gave up 3 bases, with 16 bases separating them. The CDR3 reads CASSKHRAGDTEAFF. CDR3 nucleotides: TGTGCCAGCAGTAAACACAGGGCAGGGGACACTGAAGCTTTCTTT.

The chain joins TRBV9 to TRBJ2-3; D possibly matches TRBD1 or TRBD2 (6 bases each). Deletions cut 4 bases from V and 6 bases from J, with 21 bases between. CDR3 length: 16 amino acids. Germline CDR1 SGDLS, CDR2 YYNGEE. The CDR3 sequence is CASSPRPARGADTQYF. In nucleotides, the CDR3 is TGTGCCAGCAGCCCCCGCCCGGCGAGGGGGGCGGATACGCAGTATTTT.

This rearrangement joins TRBV5-1 to TRBJ2-2, with 9 bases identical to TRBD1. CDR1 and CDR2 from the germline V gene are SGHRS and YFSETQ. V dropped 0 bases and J dropped 1; count of bases not matched to a gene: 4. The CDR3 length is 17 residues. Written as DNA, the CDR3 is TGCGCCAGCAGCTTGGGGGGACAGGGACTGAACACCGGGGAGCTGTTTTTT. Translated: CASSLGGQGLNTGELFF.

The chain employs TRBV7-9 and TRBJ1-1, with TRBD1 identical over 7 bases. With 5 bases clipped from V and 7 bases from J, the junction kept 1 base outside the gene matches. Germline values: CDR1 SEHNR, CDR2 FQNEAQ (reference sequence). CDR3 size: 11 residues. CDR3 protein: CASSRQGEAFF. CDR3 sequence (DNA): TGTGCCAGCAGCAGACAGGGTGAAGCTTTCTTT.

CDR3 residues: CASSRDTNTGELFF. The CDR3 DNA follows: TGCGCCAGCAGCCGTGACACGAACACCGGGGAGCTGTTTTTT. The chain joins TRBV5-1 to TRBJ2-2; D is unclear. CDR1 is SGHRS and CDR2 is YFSETQ in the germline V gene. Trimming took 4 bases from V and 0 from J, leaving 7 bases between them. The CDR3 is 14 amino acids.

The CDR3 loop reads CASSYPNYEQYF. CDR3 bases: TGTGCCAGCAGTTACCCGAACTACGAGCAGTACTTC. The chain has TRBV6-6 and TRBJ2-7; D unresolved. Germline CDR1 reads MNHNY; CDR2 reads SVGAGI (reference sequence). The ends were cut back, 2 bases at V and 3 bases at J, with 5 bases in the middle. This CDR3 is built from 12 residues.

This chain uses TRBV2 with TRBJ1-1; 9 bases agree with TRBD1. The germline CDR1 and CDR2 sequences are SNHLY and FYNNEI. The J segment lost 0 bases and the V segment lost 3 bases, leaving 11 bases of the junction unmatched. The CDR3 spans 18 residues. CDR3 sequence reads: CASSEPRTGEGVNTEAFF. The CDR3 coding sequence is TGTGCCAGCAGTGAGCCCCGGACAGGGGAGGGGGTGAACACTGAAGCTTTCTTT. Looking up the rest from reference TRBV2 and TRBJ1-1 gives the full variable domain: EPEVTQTPSHQVTQMGQEVILRCVPISNHLYFYWYRQILGQKVEFLVSFYNNEISEKSEIFDDQFSVERPDGSNFTLKIRSTKLEDSAMYFCASSEPRTGEGVNTEAFFGQGTRLTVV.

The J gene is TRBJ1-6, the V gene TRBV7-9, with a possible D match to TRBD1 (5 bases). CDR3 length equals 15 residues. The germline V gene encodes CDR1 SEHNR and CDR2 FQNEAQ (reference sequence). V was clipped by 5 bases and J by 7 bases, with 15 bases between them. Here the CDR3 DNA reads TGTGCCAGCAGCCGCGAGTCAGGGAAGAATTCACCCCTCCACTTT. Encoded protein: CASSRESGKNSPLHF.

The V call is TRBV7-6, the J call TRBJ2-2; D remains unclear. Germline V CDR1 and CDR2: SGHVS, FNYEAQ. This CDR3 has 13 amino acids. Trimming removed 5 bases at V and 6 bases at J, with 10 bases between. CDR3 nucleotides: TGTGCCAGCAGCCCGAGTGGGGCCGGGGAGCTGTTTTTT. It yields the protein CASSPSGAGELFF.